A selection of T cell receptor beta chains follows, all from one sample in a study of CD8+CD57+ T cells in acquired aplastic anemia. TCRdb used MiXCR to reprocess the reads, holding one entry per CDR3 protein. The data contain under 350,000 distinct CDR3 sequences, 45% to 65% of them seen just once; the ten biggest clones take up roughly 1.2%. Sequenced material: sorted CD4+, CD8+, or CD8+CD57+ T cells (not recorded which) from PBMCs. These TCRs come from a human donor with aplastic anemia. CDR3s include the opening cysteine and the closing phenylalanine or tryptophan. A D gene is named only where the DNA matches it firmly. Clone size is given for some rows only: seen once, a few or many times, or a class if the clone is expanded.

CSARRQGARTETQYF TGCAGTGCCCGCCGGCAGGGGGCGCGAACAGAGACCCAGTACTTC TRBV20-1 few 15 TRBJ2-5 TRBD1
CASSLTRFDTEAFF TGCGCCAGCAGCTTGACAAGGTTTGACACTGAAGCTTTCTTT TRBV5-1 many 14 TRBJ1-1 .
CASRFGGAGEQYF TGTGCCAGCAGATTCGGGGGGGCCGGCGAGCAGTACTTC TRBV12-3/TRBV12-4 . 13 TRBJ2-7 TRBD2
CSVEAGTANYGYTF TGCAGCGTTGAGGCTGGGACTGCTAACTATGGCTACACCTTC TRBV29-1 . 14 TRBJ1-2 .
CSSTGGVMGGQYF TGCAGCTCCACCGGGGGAGTAATGGGGGGGCAGTACTTC TRBV20-1 once 13 TRBJ2-7 .
CSVGLAGGSYNEQFF TGCAGCGTTGGGCTAGCGGGGGGGTCGTACAATGAGCAGTTCTTC TRBV29-1 . 15 TRBJ2-1 TRBD2
CASSPRDSGKLFF TGTGCCAGCTCACCGCGCGACAGTGGAAAACTGTTTTTT TRBV18 few 13 TRBJ1-4 .
CSARVLAGAISYEQYF TGCAGTGCTAGAGTTCTAGCGGGGGCAATATCCTACGAGCAGTACTTC TRBV20-1 . 16 TRBJ2-7 TRBD2
CASSPPGVGEQYF TGTGCCAGCAGCCCACCCGGGGTGGGAGAGCAGTACTTC TRBV7-9 . 13 TRBJ2-5 .
CASRRTSGVETQYF TGTGCCAGCAGGAGGACTAGCGGGGTGGAGACCCAGTACTTC TRBV2 once 14 TRBJ2-5 TRBD2